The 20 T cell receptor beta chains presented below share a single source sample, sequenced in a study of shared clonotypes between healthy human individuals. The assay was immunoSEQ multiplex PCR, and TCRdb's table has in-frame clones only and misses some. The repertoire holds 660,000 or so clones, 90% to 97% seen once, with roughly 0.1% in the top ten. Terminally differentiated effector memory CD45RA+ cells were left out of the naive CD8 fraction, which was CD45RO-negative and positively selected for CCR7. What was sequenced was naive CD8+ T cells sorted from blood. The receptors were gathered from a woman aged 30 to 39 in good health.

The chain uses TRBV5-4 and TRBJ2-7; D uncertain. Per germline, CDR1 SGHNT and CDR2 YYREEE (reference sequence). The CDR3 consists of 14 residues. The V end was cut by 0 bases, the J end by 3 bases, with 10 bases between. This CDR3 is CASSLDQSDYEQYF. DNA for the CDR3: TGTGCCAGCAGCTTGGATCAGTCTGACTACGAGCAGTACTTC.

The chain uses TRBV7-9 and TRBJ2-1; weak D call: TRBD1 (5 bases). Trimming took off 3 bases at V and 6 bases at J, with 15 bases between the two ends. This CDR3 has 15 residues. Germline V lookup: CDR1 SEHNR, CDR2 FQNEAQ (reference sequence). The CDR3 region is CASSLAEGVLNEQFF. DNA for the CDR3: TGTGCCAGCAGCTTGGCCGAAGGGGTCCTCAATGAGCAGTTCTTC. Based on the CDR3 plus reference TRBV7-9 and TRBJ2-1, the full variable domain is DTGVSQNPRHKITKRGQNVTFRCDPISEHNRLYWYRQTLGQGPEFLTYFQNEAQLEKSRLLSDRFSAERPKGSFSTLEIQRTEQGDSAMYLCASSLAEGVLNEQFFGPGTRLTVL.

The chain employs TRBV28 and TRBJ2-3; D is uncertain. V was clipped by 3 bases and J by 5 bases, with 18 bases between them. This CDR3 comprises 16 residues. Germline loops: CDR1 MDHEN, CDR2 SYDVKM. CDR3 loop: CASSFGLEPLGDTQYF. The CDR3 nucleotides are TGTGCCAGCAGTTTTGGGTTGGAACCCCTGGGAGATACGCAGTATTTT.

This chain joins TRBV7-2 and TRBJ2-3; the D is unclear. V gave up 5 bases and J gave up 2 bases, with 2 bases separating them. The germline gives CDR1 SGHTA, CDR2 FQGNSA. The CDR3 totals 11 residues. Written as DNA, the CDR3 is TGTGCCAGCAGCGTCACAGATACGCAGTATTTT. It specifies CASSVTDTQYF.

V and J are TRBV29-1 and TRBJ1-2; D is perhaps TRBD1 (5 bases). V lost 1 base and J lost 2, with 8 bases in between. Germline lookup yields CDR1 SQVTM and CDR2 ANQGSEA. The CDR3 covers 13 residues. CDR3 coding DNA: TGCAGCGTTGAAGCGTGGGGGAACTATGGCTACACCTTC. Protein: CSVEAWGNYGYTF.

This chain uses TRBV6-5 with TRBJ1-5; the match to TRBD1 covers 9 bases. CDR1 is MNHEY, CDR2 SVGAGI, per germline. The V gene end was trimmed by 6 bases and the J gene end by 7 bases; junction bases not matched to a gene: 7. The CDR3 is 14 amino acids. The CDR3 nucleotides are TGTGCCAGCAGCTATGGACAGGGGTTCCAGCCCCAGCATTTT. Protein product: CASSYGQGFQPQHF.

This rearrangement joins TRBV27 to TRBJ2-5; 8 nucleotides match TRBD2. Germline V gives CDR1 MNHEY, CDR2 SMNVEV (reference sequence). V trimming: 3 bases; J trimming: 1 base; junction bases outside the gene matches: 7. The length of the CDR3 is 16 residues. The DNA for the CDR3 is TGTGCCAGCAGTTTCGGAGCGGGAGTCTTCCAAGAGACCCAGTACTTC. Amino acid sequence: CASSFGAGVFQETQYF.

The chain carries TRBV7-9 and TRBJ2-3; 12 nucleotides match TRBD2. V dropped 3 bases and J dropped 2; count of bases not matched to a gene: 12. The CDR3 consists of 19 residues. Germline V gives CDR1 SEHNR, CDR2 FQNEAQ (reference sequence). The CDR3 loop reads CASSLPLAGGSANTDTQYF. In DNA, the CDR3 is TGTGCCAGCAGCTTGCCACTAGCGGGAGGCTCCGCTAACACAGATACGCAGTATTTT.

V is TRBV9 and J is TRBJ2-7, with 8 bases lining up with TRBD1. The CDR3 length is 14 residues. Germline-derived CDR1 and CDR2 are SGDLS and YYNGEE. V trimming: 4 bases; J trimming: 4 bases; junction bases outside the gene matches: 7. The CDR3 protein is CASSKGTGTYEQYF. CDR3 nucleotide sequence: TGTGCCAGCAGCAAGGGGACAGGCACATACGAGCAGTACTTC.

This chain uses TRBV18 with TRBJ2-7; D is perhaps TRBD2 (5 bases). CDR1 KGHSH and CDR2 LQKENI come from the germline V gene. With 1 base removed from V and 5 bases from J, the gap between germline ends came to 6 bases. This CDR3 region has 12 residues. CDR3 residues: CASSPLGDEQYF. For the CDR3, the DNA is TGTGCCAGCTCACCACTGGGAGACGAGCAGTACTTC.

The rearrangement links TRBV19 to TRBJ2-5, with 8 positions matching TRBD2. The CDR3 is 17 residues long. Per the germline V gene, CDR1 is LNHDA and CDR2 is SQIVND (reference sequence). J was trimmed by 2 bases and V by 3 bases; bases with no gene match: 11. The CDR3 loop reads CASSMGMETSVQETQYF. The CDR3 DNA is TGTGCCAGTAGTATGGGGATGGAGACTAGCGTTCAAGAGACCCAGTACTTC.

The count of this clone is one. CDR3 in DNA: TGTGCCAGCAGCTTAAACCCCGACAGGGGGCTAGGCAATGAGCAGTTCTTC. This gives the protein CASSLNPDRGLGNEQFF. The chain employs TRBV7-2 and TRBJ2-1; 10 bases line up with TRBD1. V lost 2 bases and J lost 6; bases outside the gene matches: 10. The CDR3 loop spans 17 amino acids. Germline CDR1 SGHTA, CDR2 FQGNSA.

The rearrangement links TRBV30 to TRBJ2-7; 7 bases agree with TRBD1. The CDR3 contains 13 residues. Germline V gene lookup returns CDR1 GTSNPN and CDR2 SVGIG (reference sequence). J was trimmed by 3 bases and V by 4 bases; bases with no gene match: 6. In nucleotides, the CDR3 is TGTGCCTGGACTCTAGGACAGGTCTACGAGCAGTACTTC. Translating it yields CAWTLGQVYEQYF. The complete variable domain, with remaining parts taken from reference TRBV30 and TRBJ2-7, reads SQTIHQWPATLVQPVGSPLSLECTVEGTSNPNLYWYRQAAGRGLQLLFYSVGIGQISSEVPQNLSASRPQDRQFILSSKKLLLSDSGFYLCAWTLGQVYEQYFGPGTRLTVT.

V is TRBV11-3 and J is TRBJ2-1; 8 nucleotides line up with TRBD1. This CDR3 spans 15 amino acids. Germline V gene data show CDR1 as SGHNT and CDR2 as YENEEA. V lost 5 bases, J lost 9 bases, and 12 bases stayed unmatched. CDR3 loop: CASSPKDRVEGEQFF. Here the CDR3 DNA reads TGTGCCAGCAGCCCAAAGGACAGGGTTGAGGGTGAGCAGTTCTTC.

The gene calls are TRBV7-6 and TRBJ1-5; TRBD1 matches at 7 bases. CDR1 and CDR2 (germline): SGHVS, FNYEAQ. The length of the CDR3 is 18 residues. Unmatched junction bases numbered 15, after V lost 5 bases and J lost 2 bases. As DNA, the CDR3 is TGTGCCAGCAGCCTAAATTCGGAACGACAGGGTCGCAATCAGCCCCAGCATTTT. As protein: CASSLNSERQGRNQPQHF.

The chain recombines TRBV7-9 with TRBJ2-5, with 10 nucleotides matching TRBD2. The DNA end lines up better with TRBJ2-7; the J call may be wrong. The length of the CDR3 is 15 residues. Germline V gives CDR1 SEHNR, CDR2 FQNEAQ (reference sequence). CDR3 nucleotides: TGTGCCAGCAGGTCCAGCGGGAGGGCCGGGAGCGAGCAGTACTTC. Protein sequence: CASRSSGRAGSEQYF.

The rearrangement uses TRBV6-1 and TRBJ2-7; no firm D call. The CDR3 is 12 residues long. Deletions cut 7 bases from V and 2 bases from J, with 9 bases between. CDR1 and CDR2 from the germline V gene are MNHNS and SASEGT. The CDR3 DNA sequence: TGTGCCAGCATCGTTATGGCCTACGAGCAGTACTTC. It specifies CASIVMAYEQYF.

The CDR3 is CASSLDRPTGEAFF. The DNA for the CDR3 is TGTGCCAGCAGTTTAGACAGACCCACCGGGGAAGCTTTCTTT. V and J are TRBV28 and TRBJ1-1; D possibly corresponds to TRBD1 (5 bases). The CDR3 extends over 14 amino acids. The germline V gene encodes CDR1 MDHEN and CDR2 SYDVKM. The V gene lost 2 bases and the J gene lost 8 bases, with 15 bases spanning the gap.

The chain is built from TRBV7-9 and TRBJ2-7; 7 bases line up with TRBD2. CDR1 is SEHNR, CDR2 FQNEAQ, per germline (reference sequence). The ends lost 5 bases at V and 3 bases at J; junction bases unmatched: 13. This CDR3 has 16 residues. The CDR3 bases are TGTGCCAGCAGCCCGGGTTTTGCGGGAGAAAACTACGAGCAGTACTTC. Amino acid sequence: CASSPGFAGENYEQYF.

CDR3 in amino acids: CASSLLWGRDTQYF. For the CDR3, the DNA is TGTGCCAGCAGCTTGTTGTGGGGCAGAGATACGCAGTATTTT. The chain has TRBV5-6 and TRBJ2-3, with D possibly TRBD1 on 5 matching bases. CDR3 size: 14 residues. The V gene lost 1 base and the J gene lost 5 bases, with 11 bases spanning the gap. In germline, CDR1 is SGHDT, CDR2 YYEEEE.